This T cell receptor beta chain is drawn from a study of shared clonotypes between healthy human individuals. This clone was counted only a few times. Per the germline V gene, CDR1 is SQVTM and CDR2 is ANQGSEA. The CDR3 has 14 residues. Between the trimmed V and J ends, which lost 3 bases and 5 bases, there was a span of 13 bases. Naive CD8 cells were CD45RO-negative, positively selected for CCR7, excluding terminally differentiated effector memory CD45RA+ cells. Source study methods: ImmunoSEQ gave junction-only sequences without quality scores, so filtering differed. Sequencing used immunoSEQ multiplex PCR; TCRdb keeps in-frame clones, though not all of them. That table gives V, J and clone size, and the DNA gave D and trimming. The table includes about 2.1 million clones, 85% to 95% detected once.

This TCR derives from a man between 18 and 35 years old in good health. Some clones in this sample may be carry-over from other donors' samples. Sequenced: naive CD8+ T cells from PBMCs. This chain uses TRBV29-1 with TRBJ2-2, with D maybe TRBD2 (6 bases). CDR3 sequence reads: CSVEVQAGTGELFF. DNA of the CDR3: TGCAGCGTTGAGGTCCAGGCGGGGACCGGGGAGCTGTTTTTT.